This T cell receptor beta chain is drawn from a study of beta chain features in type 1 diabetes. In the study overall: In all, around 110,000,000 sorted cells from all samples were analyzed. Broader study findings: Shorter templates might be favored by PCR, and equally so in patients and in controls.

Reverse transcribing all isolated RNA meant expressed TCRB transcripts were sequenced. Using immunoSEQ multiplex PCR, the repertoire was profiled, and TCRdb retains in-frame clones only, with some absent. The sample has fewer than 650,000 clones; about a sixth are singletons. Concerning this clone: Its antigen is still unknown.

Averaging approximately 110 mL, one heparinised blood draw came from each individual donor. The sample was naive CD4+ T cells from blood. This receptor was obtained from a young man in good health.

The CDR3 region has the DNA TGCGCCAGCAGCCAAATCGCAGGGTTGAGGCAGCCCCAGCATTTT. Residues: CASSQIAGLRQPQHF. The V and J genes are TRBV4-3 and TRBJ1-5, with a tentative D call TRBD1 (5 bases). Germline V gene data show CDR1 as LGHNA and CDR2 as YSLEER. With 2 bases removed from V and 7 bases from J, the gap between germline ends came to 15 bases. There are 15 residues in the CDR3.